One and the same sample provided the 32 T cell receptor beta chains below, sequenced in a study of early T cells in non-severe SARS-CoV-2 infection. TCRdb processed the 5' RACE reads anew with MiXCR; each CDR3 protein has one entry. The repertoire has tens of thousands of distinct CDR3 sequences, around 4% of them found once; the top ten carry 5.9%. The sequenced material came from whole blood. Source of these receptors: an adult who was a healthcare worker with PCR-confirmed SARS-CoV-2 infection or an uninfected control (not recorded which).

This clonotype was detected ten times or more. This chain links TRBV11-2 with TRBJ2-5; possibly TRBD1 for D (5 bases). Trimming took off 5 bases at V and 3 bases at J, with 16 bases between the two ends. The length of the CDR3 is 15 residues. Germline assignment: CDR1 SGHAT and CDR2 FQNNGV. The CDR3 is CASSLGPLVKETQYF. For the CDR3, the DNA is TGTGCCAGCAGCCTGGGGCCCCTGGTAAAAGAGACCCAGTACTTC. Looking up the rest from reference TRBV11-2 and TRBJ2-5 gives the full variable domain: EAGVAQSPRYKIIEKRQSVAFWCNPISGHATLYWYQQILGQGPKLLIQFQNNGVVDDSQLPKDRFSAERLKGVDSTLKIQPAKLEDSAVYLCASSLGPLVKETQYFGPGTRLLVL.

This clonotype was observed at least ten times. The chain employs TRBV7-2 and TRBJ1-6; 8 nucleotides match TRBD1. Losses at the gene ends were 5 bases for V and 5 bases for J; bases not matched to a gene: 11. The CDR3 is made up of 17 amino acids. The germline CDR1 and CDR2 sequences are SGHTA and FQGNSA. The chain's CDR3 is CASSDRQGNANNSPLHF. CDR3 DNA sequence: TGTGCCAGCAGCGACAGACAGGGGAATGCCAATAATTCACCCCTCCACTTT.

In its sample, this clonotype was seen many times. CDR3 sequence reads: CASSLGGGAGGNYEQYF. In DNA, the CDR3 is TGTGCCAGCAGCTTGGGGGGCGGAGCGGGAGGGAACTACGAGCAGTACTTC. The rearrangement uses TRBV7-2 and TRBJ2-7; the match to TRBD2 covers 10 bases. Germline assignment: CDR1 SGHTA and CDR2 FQGNSA. The CDR3 is 17 amino acids. Trimming removed 3 bases from V and 3 bases from J; junction bases left unmatched: 11.

Ten or more counts support this clonotype. The V and J genes are TRBV20-1 and TRBJ1-1; D call uncertain. Trimming left V 6 bases short and J 7 bases short, with 15 bases between. Germline V CDR1 and CDR2: DFQATT, SNEGSKA (reference sequence). This CDR3 has 12 residues. The CDR3 DNA sequence: TGCAGTGCACTTCCACCGGGCTTTGAAGCTTTCTTT. Translating gives CSALPPGFEAFF.

Many counts were recorded for this clonotype. The rearrangement uses TRBV4-3 and TRBJ2-5, with a possible D match to TRBD2 (6 bases). Looked up from germline, CDR1 is LGHNA and CDR2 is YSLEER. The V end lost 0 bases, the J end lost 2 bases, and 10 bases lay between the germline ends. The CDR3 is 15 residues long. The CDR3 protein is CASSQDIGLQETQYF. The CDR3 coding sequence is TGCGCCAGCAGCCAAGATATCGGACTACAAGAGACCCAGTACTTC.

There are many counts of this clonotype. V usage is TRBV4-3 and J usage is TRBJ2-1; perhaps TRBD1 as D (6 bases). Between the trimmed V and J ends, which lost 0 bases and 9 bases, there was a span of 18 bases. Germline V gene data show CDR1 as LGHNA and CDR2 as YSLEER. There are 16 residues in the CDR3. Here the CDR3 reads CASSQDGNVGAGEQFF. The CDR3 DNA reads as TGCGCCAGCAGCCAAGATGGGAATGTGGGGGCCGGTGAGCAGTTCTTC.

This clonotype appeared many times. The rearrangement uses TRBV7-9 and TRBJ2-7; the D gene could be TRBD1 or TRBD2 (6 bases each). CDR1 is SEHNR and CDR2 is FQNEAQ in the germline V gene (reference sequence). Between the trimmed V and J ends, which lost 11 bases and 4 bases, there was a span of 15 bases. The CDR3 contains 12 residues. CDR3 amino acids: CAGGTRPYEQYF. CDR3 in DNA: TGTGCCGGCGGGACACGACCTTACGAGCAGTACTTC.

Turning to this clonotype: A much bigger clone sits one base away, suggesting this may be a read error. V is TRBV5-4 and J is TRBJ2-3; D unclear. This CDR3 region has 12 residues. Per the germline V gene, CDR1 is SGHNT and CDR2 is YYREEE (reference sequence). V lost 3 bases, J lost 8 bases, and 10 bases lay in between. This chain's CDR3 is CASSSRSRTQYF. In DNA form, the CDR3 reads TGTGCCAGCAGCTCCCGTTCGCGTACGCAGTATTTT.

This clonotype showed up many times. CDR3 DNA: TGCAGCGCCCGAGGAACAGGGGGCCACGAGCAGTACTTC. It specifies CSARGTGGHEQYF. The rearrangement joins TRBV29-1 to TRBJ2-7; TRBD1 matches 9 bases. J lost 5 bases, V lost 7 bases, and 9 bases had no gene match. The CDR3 loop spans 13 amino acids. Looked up from germline, CDR1 is SQVTM and CDR2 is ANQGSEA.

This clonotype showed up just a few times. The chain links TRBV20-1 to TRBJ2-1; D is ambiguous. V was pared by 7 bases and J by 11 bases, with 15 bases between. CDR1 is DFQATT and CDR2 is SNEGSKA in the germline V gene (reference sequence). The CDR3 is made up of 11 amino acids. Here the CDR3 DNA reads TGCAGTGTCACTGACGGAGAGAAGCAGTTCTTC. Protein product: CSVTDGEKQFF.

This clonotype was seen a handful of times. The chain links TRBV11-2 to TRBJ1-1; D is possibly TRBD1 (6 bases). Trimming took off 5 bases at V and 7 bases at J, with 14 bases between the two ends. The CDR3 has 13 residues. Looked up from germline, CDR1 is SGHAT and CDR2 is FQNNGV. The CDR3 region is CASSPGGADEAFF. CDR3 nucleotide sequence: TGTGCCAGCAGCCCCGGGGGGGCGGATGAAGCTTTCTTT. Full variable domain (missing parts from reference TRBV11-2 and TRBJ1-1): EAGVAQSPRYKIIEKRQSVAFWCNPISGHATLYWYQQILGQGPKLLIQFQNNGVVDDSQLPKDRFSAERLKGVDSTLKIQPAKLEDSAVYLCASSPGGADEAFFGQGTRLTVV.

This clonotype was seen repeatedly, ten times or more. V gene TRBV12-3 or TRBV12-4 combines with J gene TRBJ1-2, with D possibly TRBD1 on 5 matching bases. Trimming removed 3 bases from V and 1 base from J, with 9 bases in between. There are 14 residues in the CDR3. This CDR3 is CASSFSDNNYGYTF. The CDR3 nucleotides read TGTGCCAGCAGTTTTTCGGACAATAACTATGGCTACACCTTC.

This clonotype was observed a handful of times. The J gene is TRBJ2-3, the V gene TRBV7-8; D uncertain. CDR1 and CDR2 (germline): SGHVS, FQNEAQ. This CDR3 has 13 residues. V was cut by 4 bases and J by 6 bases, with 11 bases left in between. The CDR3 nucleotides read TGTGCCAGCAGCTCCCGCGGCCCCGATACGCAGTATTTT. Amino acid sequence: CASSSRGPDTQYF. Complete variable domain (other parts from reference TRBV7-8 and TRBJ2-3): GAGVSQSPRYKVAKRGQDVALRCDPISGHVSLFWYQQALGQGPEFLTYFQNEAQLDKSGLPSDRFFAERPEGSVSTLKIQRTQQEDSAVYLCASSSRGPDTQYFGPGTRLTVL.

In its sample, this clonotype was seen many times. The J gene is TRBJ1-2, the V gene TRBV4-3; D ambiguous. Trimming left V 2 bases short and J 4 bases short, with 8 bases between. The CDR3 is 13 amino acids. CDR1 and CDR2 (germline): LGHNA, YSLEER. The CDR3 DNA reads as TGCGCCAGCAGCCAATCGGGGATCTATGGCTACACCTTC. This sequence encodes CASSQSGIYGYTF.

The chain has TRBV20-1 and TRBJ2-4; D is unresolved. This CDR3 is 15 amino acids long. Trimming took 0 bases from V and 0 from J, leaving 9 bases between them. Germline V CDR1 and CDR2: DFQATT, SNEGSKA (reference sequence). The CDR3 DNA is TGCAGTGCTAGAGAAGACGTACTAGCCAAAAACATTCAGTACTTC. Translation: CSAREDVLAKNIQYF.

This clonotype was picked up many times. This chain uses TRBV4-1 with TRBJ2-3; 10 bases are shared with TRBD1. Trimming removed 4 bases from V and 3 bases from J; junction bases left unmatched: 7. Germline-derived CDR1 and CDR2 are MGHRA and YSYEKL. This CDR3 comprises 16 residues. This chain's CDR3 is CASSPLGQGVTDTQYF. CDR3 nucleotides: TGCGCCAGCAGCCCCCTCGGACAGGGGGTGACAGATACGCAGTATTTT.

The J gene is TRBJ1-1, the V gene TRBV6-2 or TRBV6-3; D not certain. This CDR3 is 18 amino acids long. V lost 0 bases to trimming and J lost 1 base, with 18 bases between them. The germline CDR1 and CDR2 sequences are MNHEY and SVGEGT. The CDR3 loop is CASSYSIHRAWANTEAFF. CDR3 nucleotide sequence: TGTGCCAGCAGTTACTCGATCCATAGGGCATGGGCGAACACTGAAGCTTTCTTT.

This clonotype appeared many times. The CDR3 sequence: CSARGRLYEQYF. The CDR3 DNA is TGCAGTGCTAGAGGACGGCTCTACGAGCAGTACTTC. The chain uses TRBV20-1 and TRBJ2-7; D remains ambiguous. CDR3 size: 12 residues. CDR1 is DFQATT, CDR2 SNEGSKA, per germline (reference sequence). Trimming took off 1 base at V and 3 bases at J, with 7 bases between the two ends.

This clonotype came up a few times. The V and J genes are TRBV7-2 and TRBJ2-2; 9 nucleotides line up with TRBD1. Per germline, CDR1 SGHTA and CDR2 FQGNSA. The CDR3 has 16 residues. Trimming took 5 bases from V and 7 from J; bases not matched to a gene: 11. The CDR3 DNA is TGTGCCAGCAGCAAGGGACAGGGTGTAGCATTCGGGGAGCTGTTTTTT. Protein: CASSKGQGVAFGELFF. Filled out from reference TRBV7-2 and TRBJ2-2, the complete variable domain reads GAGVSQSPSNKVTEKGKDVELRCDPISGHTALYWYRQSLGQGLEFLIYFQGNSAPDKSGLPSDRFSAERTGGSVSTLTIQRTQQEDSAVYLCASSKGQGVAFGELFFGEGSRLTVL.

The chain joins TRBV28 to TRBJ2-3; D ambiguous. Germline CDR1 reads MDHEN; CDR2 reads SYDVKM. The CDR3 consists of 16 residues. Trimming shortened V by 3 bases and J by 2 bases, and 15 bases separated the two germline ends. DNA for the CDR3: TGTGCCAGCAGTTTGGGCGGATTTGGAGCCACAGATACGCAGTATTTT. Protein: CASSLGGFGATDTQYF.

This clonotype was observed many times. This sequence joins TRBV15 and TRBJ1-1, with TRBD1 as a possible D gene (5 bases). The V end was cut by 1 base, the J end by 4 bases, with 16 bases between. The germline gives CDR1 LNHNV, CDR2 YYDKDF (reference sequence). The CDR3 contains 16 residues. The CDR3 DNA reads as TGTGCCACCAGCAGAGGGTTCAGAAGGAGGGGCACTGAAGCTTTCTTT. The encoded protein is CATSRGFRRRGTEAFF. The full variable domain, rest sourced from reference TRBV15 and TRBJ1-1, is DAMVIQNPRYQVTQFGKPVTLSCSQTLNHNVMYWYQQKSSQAPKLLFHYYDKDFNNEADTPDNFQSRRPNTSFCFLDIRSPGLGDTAMYLCATSRGFRRRGTEAFFGQGTRLTVV.

As DNA, the CDR3 is TGTGCCAGCAGTTTAGCGACTGACTACAATGAGCAGTTCTTC. Its translation: CASSLATDYNEQFF. This rearrangement joins TRBV12-3 or TRBV12-4 to TRBJ2-1; D gene uncertain. Trimming left V 0 bases short and J 3 bases short, with 6 bases between. The CDR3 runs to 14 residues.

This clonotype showed up many times. The J gene is TRBJ2-5, the V gene TRBV10-1; 7 nucleotides line up with TRBD1. The V and J ends lost 2 bases and 5 bases, in that order; junction bases with no gene match: 5. The V gene's germline CDR1 is WNHNN and CDR2 SYGVQD (reference sequence). The CDR3 is 14 amino acids. CDR3 protein: CASSEGRGSETQYF. CDR3 sequence (DNA): TGCGCCAGCAGTGAGGGCAGGGGGTCTGAGACCCAGTACTTC.

The J gene is TRBJ2-7, the V gene TRBV5-4, with D uncertain. V was cut by 4 bases and J by 3 bases, with 8 bases left in between. CDR1 is SGHNT and CDR2 is YYREEE in the germline V gene (reference sequence). The CDR3 loop spans 12 amino acids. The DNA of the CDR3 is TGTGCCAGCAGCACCCCTAACTACGAGCAGTACTTC. Translation: CASSTPNYEQYF.

This clonotype counts as medium-sized. The chain combines TRBV20-1 with TRBJ1-1; TRBD1 is a possible D gene (5 bases). Trimming cost V 1 base and J 8 bases, with 20 bases left between them. CDR3 size: 15 residues. CDR1 is DFQATT, CDR2 SNEGSKA, per germline (reference sequence). The chain's CDR3 is CSARGDGTRHLEAFF. In nucleotides, the CDR3 is TGCAGTGCTAGAGGAGATGGGACCAGGCATCTGGAAGCTTTCTTT.

This clonotype was counted at least ten times. The chain couples TRBV21-1 to TRBJ1-6. TRBV21-1 is labeled a pseudogene. The CDR3 spans 17 residues. The CDR3 sequence: CASSNAASSSYNSPLHF. The CDR3 region has the DNA TGTGCCAGCAGCAATGCCGCTTCCAGCTCCTATAATTCACCCCTCCACTTT.

At least ten counts were recorded for this clonotype. This chain connects TRBV6-4 to TRBJ2-7; 8 nucleotides match TRBD2. CDR3 length: 15 amino acids. Germline-derived CDR1 and CDR2 are MRHNA and SNTAGT. Unmatched junction bases numbered 11, after V lost 9 bases and J lost 1 base. In DNA form, the CDR3 reads TGTGCCAGGGAACAGCAGCGGGAGTTTTCCTACGAGCAGTACTTC. Its protein product is CAREQQREFSYEQYF.

At least ten counts were recorded for this clonotype. The chain couples TRBV5-1 to TRBJ1-2; D ambiguous. Germline V gene sequence: CDR1 SGHRS, CDR2 YFSETQ. The CDR3 sequence is 12 residues long. V was cut by 5 bases and J by 0 bases, with 5 bases left in between. CDR3 protein: CASRPSNYGYTF. CDR3 sequence (DNA): TGCGCCAGCAGACCTTCTAACTATGGCTACACCTTC.

At least ten counts were recorded for this clonotype. Written as DNA, the CDR3 is TGTGCCAGCAGCTCAGCCCATGGAGATACGCAGTATTTT. Protein product: CASSSAHGDTQYF. The rearrangement uses TRBV12-3 or TRBV12-4 and TRBJ2-3; D call uncertain. This CDR3 region has 13 residues. Trimming left V 6 bases short and J 5 bases short, with 12 bases between.

The table lists this clonotype with many counts. The chain links TRBV6-2 or TRBV6-3 to TRBJ2-7, with D possibly TRBD2 on 5 matching bases. Germline V gene sequence: CDR1 MNHEY, CDR2 SVGEGT. This CDR3 is 13 amino acids long. The V and J ends lost 6 bases and 4 bases respectively, with 13 bases between them. The chain's CDR3 is CASRKPPGYEQYF. In DNA form, the CDR3 reads TGTGCCAGCAGAAAACCGCCGGGGTACGAGCAGTACTTC.

This clonotype occurred many times. V usage is TRBV12-3 or TRBV12-4 and J usage is TRBJ2-5; 11 bases are shared with TRBD1. The length of the CDR3 is 18 residues. J lost 2 bases, V lost 1 base, and 9 bases had no gene match. The CDR3 sequence is CASSLERTGGARQETQYF. The CDR3 bases are TGTGCCAGCAGTTTAGAGCGGACAGGGGGCGCGAGGCAAGAGACCCAGTACTTC.

This clonotype has ten or more counts. This chain joins TRBV12-3 or TRBV12-4 and TRBJ1-6, with D uncertain. V lost 7 bases and J 8 bases, leaving 12 bases between the germline ends. The length of the CDR3 is 13 residues. This CDR3 reads CASKLADDSPLHF. Written as DNA, the CDR3 is TGTGCCAGCAAGCTGGCAGACGATTCACCCCTCCACTTT.